The next 11 T cell receptor beta chains were all read from a single sample in a study of regulatory T cells in long-lasting Graves disease. Investigators prepared the TCR beta libraries by applying iRepertoire HTBI primers and Arm-PCR of CDR3 regions. TCRdb analysed the multiplex PCR reads with MiXCR anew, one entry per CDR3 protein. The sample includes roughly 610,000 distinct CDR3 sequences, about 16% of them seen just once. Indicated time point: newly diagnosed GD, antithyroid drugs for less than 3 months. The TCR library was made from RNA extracted from PBMCs. Another study also made use of these data, one on T cells in Graves' hyperthyroidism and ophthalmopathy.

Sequencing used peripheral blood mononuclear cells (PBMCs), obtained at new diagnosis, from a patient treated with antithyroid drugs. The receptor set was obtained from a man between 18 and 35 years old with Graves disease.

This clonotype has a count of ten or more. The chain employs TRBV27 and TRBJ2-3, with D unclear. Germline CDR1 is MNHEY and CDR2 is SMNVEV (reference sequence). This CDR3 has 13 amino acids. Trimming cost V 1 base and J 1 base, with 3 bases left between them. For the CDR3, the DNA is TGTGCCAGCAGTTTATTGGGCACAGATACGCAGTATTTT. It translates to CASSLLGTDTQYF.

Comment on this clonotype: Since a far larger clone is one base different, this is likely a read error. CDR3 sequence reads: CASYKSPYEQYF. The CDR3 coding sequence is TGTGCCAGCTACAAAAGCCCCTACGAGCAGTACTTC. This sequence joins TRBV2 and TRBJ2-7; no reliable D call. With 8 bases removed from V and 2 bases from J, the gap between germline ends came to 10 bases. CDR1 is SNHLY, CDR2 FYNNEI, per germline. The CDR3 is made up of 12 amino acids.

The chain couples TRBV19 to TRBJ1-2; TRBD1 agrees at 7 bases. With 6 bases clipped from V and 3 bases from J, the junction kept 7 bases outside the gene matches. Germline CDR1 and CDR2: LNHDA and SQIVND (reference sequence). The CDR3 has 14 residues. Here the CDR3 reads CASSPTGNYYGYTF. In DNA form, the CDR3 reads TGTGCCAGTAGCCCGACAGGGAACTACTATGGCTACACCTTC.

This clonotype was picked up many times. The chain uses TRBV5-1 and TRBJ1-1, with D unresolved. The CDR3 runs to 17 residues. In germline, CDR1 is SGHRS, CDR2 YFSETQ. V was pared by 0 bases and J by 2 bases, with 17 bases between. Here the CDR3 reads CASSLGVAGASNTEAFF. CDR3 DNA sequence: TGCGCCAGCAGCTTGGGTGTGGCGGGCGCCTCTAACACTGAAGCTTTCTTT.

This clonotype was picked up a small number of times. This sequence joins TRBV10-3 and TRBJ2-7; 7 positions agree with TRBD2. After removal of 6 bases from V and 3 bases from J, the junction contained 11 bases not matched to a gene. The germline gives CDR1 ENHRY, CDR2 SYGVKD. The CDR3 is 15 amino acids. The CDR3 sequence: CAISGASGNSYEQYF. As DNA, the CDR3 is TGTGCCATCAGCGGAGCTAGCGGTAACAGCTACGAGCAGTACTTC.

The chain couples TRBV11-2 to TRBJ2-1; TRBD2 matches 12 bases. The CDR3 runs to 18 residues. The trim removed 5 bases at V and 2 bases at J, leaving 10 bases unmatched. The germline V gene has CDR1 SGHAT and CDR2 FQNNGV. The CDR3 nucleotides are TGTGCCAGCAGCCAAACCCCGGGACTAGCGGGTCCCTACAATGAGCAGTTCTTC. This gives the protein CASSQTPGLAGPYNEQFF.

This clonotype was observed a few times. The rearrangement links TRBV24-1 to TRBJ2-1; 13 nucleotides match TRBD2. This CDR3 has 17 residues. Germline V gene lookup returns CDR1 KGHDR and CDR2 SFDVKD. V shed 1 base, J shed 6 bases, and the junction held 5 bases outside the gene matches. The CDR3 nucleotides are TGTGCCACCAGTGATTTCCGACTAGCGGGAGGATGCAATGAGCAGTTCTTC. It codes for CATSDFRLAGGCNEQFF.

The chain joins TRBV6-1 to TRBJ1-1; D is perhaps TRBD1 (6 bases). CDR1 is MNHNS, CDR2 SASEGT, per germline. V lost 6 bases to trimming and J lost 3 bases, with 14 bases between them. The CDR3 is 14 amino acids. The CDR3: CASRNREGDTEAFF. The CDR3 region has the DNA TGTGCCAGCAGAAACAGGGAGGGGGACACTGAAGCTTTCTTT.

In this sample, this clonotype turned up many times. The chain employs TRBV12-3 or TRBV12-4 and TRBJ2-1; maybe TRBD2 (6 bases). The CDR3 consists of 16 residues. V was clipped by 1 base and J by 3 bases, with 13 bases between them. This CDR3 is CASSLEASVNYNEQFF. DNA of the CDR3: TGTGCCAGCAGTTTAGAGGCTAGCGTTAACTACAATGAGCAGTTCTTC.

The J gene is TRBJ1-2, the V gene TRBV19; 8 bases line up with TRBD1. CDR1 is LNHDA, CDR2 SQIVND, per germline (reference sequence). Trimming removed 4 bases from V and 6 bases from J; junction bases left unmatched: 1. The CDR3 spans 12 residues. The CDR3 here is CASSTDRDGYTF. DNA for the CDR3: TGTGCCAGTAGTACGGACAGGGATGGCTACACCTTC.

The table lists this clonotype with many counts. This rearrangement joins TRBV30 to TRBJ1-1, with D maybe TRBD1 (5 bases). The ends were cut back, 2 bases at V and 5 bases at J, with 21 bases in the middle. The germline gives CDR1 GTSNPN, CDR2 SVGIG (reference sequence). The CDR3 sequence is 16 residues long. The CDR3 coding sequence is TGTGCCTGGAGTCCCTGGGCGGGGACTCAGTTTACTGAAGCTTTCTTT. Its translation is CAWSPWAGTQFTEAFF. Full variable domain (rest looked up from reference TRBV30 and TRBJ1-1): SQTIHQWPATLVQPVGSPLSLECTVEGTSNPNLYWYRQAAGRGLQLLFYSVGIGQISSEVPQNLSASRPQDRQFILSSKKLLLSDSGFYLCAWSPWAGTQFTEAFFGQGTRLTVV.